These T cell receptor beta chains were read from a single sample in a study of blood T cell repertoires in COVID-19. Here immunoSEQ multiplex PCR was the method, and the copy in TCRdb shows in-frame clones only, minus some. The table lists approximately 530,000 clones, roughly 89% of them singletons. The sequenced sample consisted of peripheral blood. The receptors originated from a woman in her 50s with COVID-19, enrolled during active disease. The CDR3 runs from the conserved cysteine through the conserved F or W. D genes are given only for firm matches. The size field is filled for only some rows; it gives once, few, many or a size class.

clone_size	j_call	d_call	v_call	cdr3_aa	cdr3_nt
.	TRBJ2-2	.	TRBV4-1	CASSQVRGELFF	TGCGCCAGCAGCCAAGTGCGGGGGGAGCTGTTTTTT
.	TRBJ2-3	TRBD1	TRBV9	CASSVAGTVSTDTQYF	TGTGCCAGCAGCGTCGCCGGGACAGTGAGCACAGATACGCAGTATTTT
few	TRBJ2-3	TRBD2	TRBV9	CASKKAGPTDTQYF	TGTGCCAGCAAGAAAGCGGGGCCTACAGATACGCAGTATTTT
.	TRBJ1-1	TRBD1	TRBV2	CASSPTGGTEAFF	TGTGCCAGCAGTCCCACAGGGGGCACTGAAGCTTTCTTT
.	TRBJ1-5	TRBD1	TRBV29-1	CSVQTGGNQPQHF	TGCAGCGTCCAGACAGGGGGAAATCAGCCCCAGCATTTT
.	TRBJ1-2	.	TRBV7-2	CASSLVIPGLGYGYTF	TGTGCCAGCAGCTTAGTAATCCCGGGGTTGGGGTATGGCTACACCTTC
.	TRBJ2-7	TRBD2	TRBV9	CASSHSGGIDEQYF	TGTGCCAGCAGCCACAGCGGGGGGATTGACGAGCAGTACTTC
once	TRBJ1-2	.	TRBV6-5	CASMGGDNYGYTF	TGTGCCAGCATGGGAGGGGACAACTATGGCTACACCTTC
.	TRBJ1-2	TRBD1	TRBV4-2	CASSQADRAIYGYTF	TGTGCCAGCAGCCAAGCGGACAGGGCGATCTATGGCTACACCTTC
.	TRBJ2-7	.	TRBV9	CASSPETGLSYEQYF	TGTGCCAGCAGCCCCGAGACAGGTTTATCCTACGAGCAGTACTTC
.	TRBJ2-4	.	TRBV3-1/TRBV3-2	CASGTPSTTKNIQYF	TGTGCCAGCGGGACTCCTTCTACCACCAAAAACATTCAGTACTTC
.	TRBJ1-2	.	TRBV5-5	CASSLDSPEGYTF	TGTGCCAGCAGCTTGGACAGCCCCGAGGGCTACACCTTC
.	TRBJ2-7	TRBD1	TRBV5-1	CASSGGQGGYYEQYF	TGCGCCAGCAGCGGGGGACAGGGTGGCTACTACGAGCAGTACTTC
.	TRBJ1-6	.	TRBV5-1	CASSLDAGDNSPLHF	TGCGCCAGCAGCTTGGATGCGGGAGATAATTCACCCCTCCACTTT
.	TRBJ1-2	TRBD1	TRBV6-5	CASRIQGAGGYTF	TGTGCCAGCAGGATACAGGGGGCTGGAGGCTACACCTTC
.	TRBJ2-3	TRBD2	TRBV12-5	CASGSATSGSTDTQYF	TGTGCTAGTGGTTCCGCGACTAGCGGTAGCACAGATACGCAGTATTTT
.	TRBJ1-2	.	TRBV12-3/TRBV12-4	CASSLVLGDGYTF	TGTGCCAGCAGTTTGGTTTTAGGAGATGGCTACACCTTC
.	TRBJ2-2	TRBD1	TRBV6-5	CASSGTGGGRGELFF	TGTGCCAGCAGCGGGACAGGGGGCGGTAGGGGGGAGCTGTTTTTT
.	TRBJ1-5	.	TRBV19	CASSPFQGVGQPQHF	TGTGCCAGTAGTCCTTTTCAGGGTGTTGGTCAGCCCCAGCATTTT
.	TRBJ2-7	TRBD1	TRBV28	CASSFRGQVTYEQYF	TGTGCCAGCAGTTTTCGGGGACAGGTAACCTACGAGCAGTACTTC
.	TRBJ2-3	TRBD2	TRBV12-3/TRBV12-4	CASSRAGASTQYF	TGTGCCAGCAGTCGAGCGGGGGCCTCTACGCAGTATTTT
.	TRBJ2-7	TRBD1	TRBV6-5	CACDRGSYEQYF	TGTGCCTGCGACAGGGGGTCCTACGAGCAGTACTTC
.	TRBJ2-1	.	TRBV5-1	CASSLESGPYNEQFF	TGCGCCAGCAGCTTGGAATCAGGCCCCTACAATGAGCAGTTCTTC
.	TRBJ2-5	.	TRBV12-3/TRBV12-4	CASGTSGQETQYF	TGTGCCAGCGGTACTAGTGGGCAAGAGACCCAGTACTTC
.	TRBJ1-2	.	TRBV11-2	CASSPTTGANYGYTF	TGTGCCAGCAGCCCGACGACAGGCGCAAACTATGGCTACACCTTC
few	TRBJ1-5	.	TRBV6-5	CASSRTLNQPQHF	TGTGCCAGCAGCCGGACACTTAATCAGCCCCAGCATTTT
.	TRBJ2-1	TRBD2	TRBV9	CASSVIAGENNEQFF	TGTGCCAGCAGCGTTATAGCGGGGGAAAACAATGAGCAGTTCTTC
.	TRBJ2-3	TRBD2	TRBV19	CASSISGGGAGADTQYF	TGTGCCAGTAGTATCTCAGGCGGGGGGGCCGGCGCAGATACGCAGTATTTT
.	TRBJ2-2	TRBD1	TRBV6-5	CASQPGQGIAGELFF	TGTGCCAGTCAACCGGGACAGGGGATAGCCGGGGAGCTGTTTTTT
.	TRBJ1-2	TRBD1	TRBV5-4	CASSPRTGDSYGYTF	TGTGCCAGCAGTCCCCGGACAGGGGACAGCTATGGCTACACCTTC
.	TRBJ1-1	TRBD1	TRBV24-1	CATSPSGGGTEAFF	TGTGCCACCAGCCCATCAGGGGGCGGAACTGAAGCTTTCTTT
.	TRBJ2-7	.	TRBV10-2	CASQAQVISYEQYF	TGCGCCAGCCAGGCCCAGGTCATTTCCTACGAGCAGTACTTC
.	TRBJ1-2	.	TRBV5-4	CASSPTVDYGYTF	TGTGCCAGCAGCCCGACAGTAGACTATGGCTACACCTTC
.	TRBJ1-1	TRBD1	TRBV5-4	CASSPRTGGAFF	TGTGCCAGCAGCCCGAGGACAGGGGGAGCTTTCTTT
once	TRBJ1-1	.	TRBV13	CASSPNRDGTEAFF	TGTGCCAGCAGCCCTAACAGGGACGGGACTGAAGCTTTCTTT
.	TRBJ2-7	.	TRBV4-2	CASSQAQTADRSYEQYF	TGTGCCAGCAGCCAAGCACAGACCGCCGACCGATCCTACGAGCAGTACTTC
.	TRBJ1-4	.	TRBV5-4	CASSLMRESEKLFF	TGTGCCAGCAGCTTGATGAGGGAAAGTGAAAAACTGTTTTTT
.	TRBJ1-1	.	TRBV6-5	CASSYSFRDTEAFF	TGTGCCAGCAGTTACTCGTTCAGGGACACTGAAGCTTTCTTT
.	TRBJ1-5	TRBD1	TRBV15	CATSTGQGRQPQHF	TGTGCCACCAGCACAGGACAGGGACGGCAGCCCCAGCATTTT
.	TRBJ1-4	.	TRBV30	CATSRGVILFF	TGTGCCACCAGCCGGGGGGTCATCCTGTTTTTT
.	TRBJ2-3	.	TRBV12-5	CASGLVKDGRTSTDTQYF	TGTGCTAGTGGTTTGGTAAAGGACGGTAGGACTAGCACAGATACGCAGTATTTT
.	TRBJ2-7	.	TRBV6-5	CASSYGTGAYEQYF	TGTGCCAGCAGTTACGGGACGGGGGCCTACGAGCAGTACTTC
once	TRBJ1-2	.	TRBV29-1	CSVSRPTLNYGYTF	TGCAGCGTCTCCCGCCCTACCCTTAACTATGGCTACACCTTC
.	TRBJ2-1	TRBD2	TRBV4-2	CASSLGLAGAVGSSYNEQFF	TGTGCCAGCAGCCTGGGACTAGCGGGGGCCGTGGGGAGCTCCTACAATGAGCAGTTCTTC
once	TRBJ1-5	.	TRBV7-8	CASSLGSSDQPQHF	TGTGCCAGCAGCTTAGGTTCCAGTGATCAGCCCCAGCATTTT
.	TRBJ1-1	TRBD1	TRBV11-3	CASSLAPGQGETFF	TGTGCCAGCAGCTTAGCTCCGGGACAGGGTGAAACTTTCTTT
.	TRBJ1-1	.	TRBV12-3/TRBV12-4	CASSFGYGTEAFF	TGTGCCAGCAGTTTCGGGTACGGCACTGAAGCTTTCTTT